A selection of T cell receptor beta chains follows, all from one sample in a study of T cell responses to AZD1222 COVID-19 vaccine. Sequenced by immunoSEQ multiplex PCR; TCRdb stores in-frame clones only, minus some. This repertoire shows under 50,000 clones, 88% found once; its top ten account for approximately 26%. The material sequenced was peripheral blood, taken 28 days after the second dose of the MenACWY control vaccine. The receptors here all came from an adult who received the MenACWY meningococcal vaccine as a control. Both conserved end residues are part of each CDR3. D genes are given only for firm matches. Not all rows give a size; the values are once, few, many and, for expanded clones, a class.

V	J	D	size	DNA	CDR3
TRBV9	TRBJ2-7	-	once	TGTGCCAGCAGCGTAACGGCGGGACCCCTTGGCTACGAGCAGTACTTC	CASSVTAGPLGYEQYF
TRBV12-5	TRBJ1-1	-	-	-	CASGLGTGPGTEAFF
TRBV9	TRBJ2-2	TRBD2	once	TGTGCCAGCAGCCATGAAGGGGGCCAGAGGCTAGCGGGAGCCTTGAACACCGGGGAGCTGTTTTTT	CASSHEGGQRLAGALNTGELFF
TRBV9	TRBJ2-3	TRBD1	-	TGTGCCAGCAGCTCAGGGGGTACTAGCACAGATACGCAGTATTTT	CASSSGGTSTDTQYF
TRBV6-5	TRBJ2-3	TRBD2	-	TGTGCCAGCATAAAACTAGCGGGAAGCAAGAATACGCAGTATTTT	CASIKLAGSKNTQYF
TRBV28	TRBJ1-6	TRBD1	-	TGTGCCAGCAGTTTCAACAGGGGCGGGAACTCACCCCTCCACTTT	CASSFNRGGNSPLHF
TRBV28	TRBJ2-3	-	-	TGTGCCAGCAGTTCGGACGTGTGGGGGGACACAGATACGCAGTATTTT	CASSSDVWGDTDTQYF
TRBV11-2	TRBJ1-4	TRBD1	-	TGTGCCAGCAGCTTAGTAGGGACAGGGGGTGAAAAACTGTTTTTT	CASSLVGTGGEKLFF
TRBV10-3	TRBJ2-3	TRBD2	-	TGTGCCATCAGTGGGAGCTTCGGGGTCTCGAAGCGGGAGGGTACAGATACGCAGTATTTT	CAISGSFGVSKREGTDTQYF
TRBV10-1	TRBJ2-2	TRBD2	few	TGCGCCAACAAGACTAGCAATAACACCGGGGAGCTGTTTTTT	CANKTSNNTGELFF
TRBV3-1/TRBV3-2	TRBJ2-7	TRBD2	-	TGTGCCAGCAGCCAAGACCCTAGCGGTCCCTACGAGCAGTACTTC	CASSQDPSGPYEQYF
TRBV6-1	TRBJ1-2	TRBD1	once	TGTGCCAGCAGTGAGCCGGGACAGGCTGCATATGGCTACACCTTC	CASSEPGQAAYGYTF
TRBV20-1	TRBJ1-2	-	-	TGCACTGGCGGAAACTATGGCTACACCTTC	CTGGNYGYTF
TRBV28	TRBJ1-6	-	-	TGTGCCCACTCTCGGGGGGACGTCCGTTCACCCCTCCACTTT	CAHSRGDVRSPLHF
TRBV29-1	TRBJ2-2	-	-	TGCAGCGTTCCGGGACGGACCGGGGAGCTGTTTTTT	CSVPGRTGELFF
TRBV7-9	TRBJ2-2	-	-	TGTGCCAGCAGCTTTATGAACACCGGGGAGCTGTTTTTT	CASSFMNTGELFF
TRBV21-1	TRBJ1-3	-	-	TGTGCCAGCAGTTACACCGAAGATGAGGAGAGGGGAGAAGGAAACACCATATATTTT	CASSYTEDEERGEGNTIYF
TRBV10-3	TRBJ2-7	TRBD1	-	TGTGCCATCAGTGAGAGGGACAGCCACTACGAGCAGTACTTC	CAISERDSHYEQYF
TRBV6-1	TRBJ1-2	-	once	TGTGCCAGCAGTGACAGCGTTAACTATGGCTACACCTTC	CASSDSVNYGYTF
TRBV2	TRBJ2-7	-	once	TGTGCCAGCAGCACCCGATCTAGCGTGACCTACGAGCAGTACTTC	CASSTRSSVTYEQYF
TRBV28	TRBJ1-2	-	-	TGTGCCAGCAGCTACCTAGGCTACACCTTC	CASSYLGYTF
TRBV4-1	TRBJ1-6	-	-	TGCGCCAGCAGCCAAGCGGGACTGTTCAATTCACCCCTCCACTTT	CASSQAGLFNSPLHF
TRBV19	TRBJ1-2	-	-	TGTGCCAGTAGTATATCAGCGGGGGGAAGAGGTGGCTACACCTTC	CASSISAGGRGGYTF
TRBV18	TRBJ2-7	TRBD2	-	TGTGCCAGCTCACCACGACAACGACTAGCGGGAGGACTCCATGAGTACGAGCAGTACTTC	CASSPRQRLAGGLHEYEQYF